These 26 T cell receptor beta chains were sequenced from one sample in a study of shared clonotypes between healthy human individuals. TCRdb keeps only in-frame clones here, not all; method: immunoSEQ multiplex PCR. The table records approximately 1.5 million clones, approximately 98.5% of them present only once. Sample: naive CD4+ T cells sorted from blood. Subset of the sample: CD45RA+ positively selected. The source is a man aged 25-45 years in good health.

This chain joins TRBV4-3 and TRBJ2-3; D not certain. CDR3 length: 15 amino acids. Germline values: CDR1 LGHNA, CDR2 YSLEER. Trimming cost V 6 bases and J 0 bases, with 13 bases left between them. CDR3 in DNA: TGCGCCAGCAGTCTTCTCCCGGCCAGCACAGATACGCAGTATTTT. Its protein product is CASSLLPASTDTQYF.

V is TRBV4-3 and J is TRBJ2-7; D is ambiguous. This CDR3 has 15 amino acids. Germline V gene data show CDR1 as LGHNA and CDR2 as YSLEER. Trimming shortened V by 0 bases and J by 6 bases, and 15 bases separated the two germline ends. CDR3 coding DNA: TGCGCCAGCAGCCAAGATCCCCACATCCTTGGCGAGCAGTACTTC. Its translation: CASSQDPHILGEQYF.

V usage is TRBV5-1 and J usage is TRBJ2-7, with a possible D match to TRBD2 (5 bases). The V end lost 0 bases, the J end lost 3 bases, and 10 bases lay between the germline ends. The germline V gene has CDR1 SGHRS and CDR2 YFSETQ. The CDR3 has 14 amino acids. This chain's CDR3 is CASSLDPSNYEQYF. The CDR3 DNA reads TGCGCCAGCAGCTTGGATCCTAGCAACTACGAGCAGTACTTC.

Written as DNA, the CDR3 is TGCGCCAGCAGCTCGACCCCCGGTTCCATGAACACTGAAGCTTTCTTT. This sequence encodes CASSSTPGSMNTEAFF. The chain couples TRBV5-1 to TRBJ1-1; D unresolved. Germline V gene sequence: CDR1 SGHRS, CDR2 YFSETQ. Deletions cut 3 bases from V and 0 bases from J, with 15 bases between. The CDR3 contains 16 residues.

The V gene is TRBV6-6, the J gene TRBJ1-4; D not certain. V was clipped by 4 bases and J by 10 bases, with 7 bases between them. The CDR3 runs 11 residues. The germline V gene encodes CDR1 MNHNY and CDR2 SVGAGI (reference sequence). CDR3 sequence: CASSLLGKLFF. In DNA form, the CDR3 reads TGTGCCAGCAGTTTACTTGGAAAACTGTTTTTT.

This clone was seen only once. This chain joins TRBV7-2 and TRBJ2-7; a weak D match, TRBD1 (5 bases). CDR1 and CDR2 (germline): SGHTA, FQGNSA. V lost 5 bases and J 4 bases, leaving 12 bases between the germline ends. The CDR3 covers 13 residues. The CDR3 nucleotides read TGTGCCAGCAGCAACCGACAGCTTTACGAGCAGTACTTC. It yields the protein CASSNRQLYEQYF.

The chain combines TRBV9 with TRBJ2-2; tentative D call: TRBD1 (6 bases). This CDR3 contains 16 residues. The germline V gene encodes CDR1 SGDLS and CDR2 YYNGEE. Trimming removed 0 bases from V and 6 bases from J, with 15 bases in between. CDR3 DNA sequence: TGTGCCAGCAGCGTAGTTGGGGGCAAATTAGCCGGGGAGCTGTTTTTT. The encoded protein is CASSVVGGKLAGELFF.

The chain employs TRBV30 and TRBJ2-5; no definite D call. The CDR3 runs to 16 residues. The germline CDR1 and CDR2 sequences are GTSNPN and SVGIG (reference sequence). The V end lost 0 bases, the J end lost 1 base, and 15 bases lay between the germline ends. CDR3 DNA: TGTGCCTGGAGTGTCGCCCGTGTCAGATCCCAAGAGACCCAGTACTTC. Amino acid sequence: CAWSVARVRSQETQYF.

The chain is built from TRBV9 and TRBJ2-1; no reliable D call. Trimming shortened V by 0 bases and J by 7 bases, and 2 bases separated the two germline ends. The CDR3 loop spans 11 amino acids. Germline CDR1 SGDLS, CDR2 YYNGEE. CDR3 sequence: CASSVENEQFF. CDR3 bases: TGTGCCAGCAGCGTAGAAAATGAGCAGTTCTTC.

The chain uses TRBV5-1 and TRBJ1-4; TRBD1 is a possible D gene (6 bases). Germline lookup yields CDR1 SGHRS and CDR2 YFSETQ. The V end lost 4 bases, the J end lost 7 bases, and 14 bases lay between the germline ends. The CDR3 totals 14 residues. In nucleotides, the CDR3 is TGCGCCAGCAGCCCCCAGGGGTACGGTGAAAAACTGTTTTTT. Protein sequence: CASSPQGYGEKLFF.

The chain uses TRBV13 and TRBJ2-1; no clear D. The CDR3 consists of 14 residues. Germline lookup yields CDR1 PRHDT and CDR2 FYEKMQ (reference sequence). Trimming shortened V by 5 bases and J by 3 bases, and 11 bases separated the two germline ends. In nucleotides, the CDR3 is TGTGCCAGCAGCCTTAGTGGGGTCTACAATGAGCAGTTCTTC. Encoded protein: CASSLSGVYNEQFF.

The CDR3 DNA reads TGCAGCGCGGGACAGAACTATCAGTTCTTC. It yields the protein CSAGQNYQFF. The chain recombines TRBV29-1 with TRBJ2-1, with 7 bases fitting TRBD1. CDR1 and CDR2 from the germline V gene are SQVTM and ANQGSEA. CDR3 length equals 10 residues. V lost 7 bases to trimming and J lost 13 bases; unmatched junction nucleotides: 7.

This rearrangement joins TRBV25-1 to TRBJ1-1; tentatively, D is TRBD1 (5 bases). Per the germline V gene, CDR1 is MGHDK and CDR2 is SYGVNS. V lost 3 bases to trimming and J lost 4 bases, with 12 bases between them. The CDR3 totals 14 residues. The CDR3 region is CASSDGGRGTEAFF. For the CDR3, the DNA is TGTGCCAGCAGTGATGGCGGAAGGGGCACTGAAGCTTTCTTT.

V is TRBV6-5 and J is TRBJ2-7; 9 positions agree with TRBD1. V shed 7 bases and J 4 bases; nucleotides not matched to a gene: 5. CDR3 length: 13 residues. Per germline, CDR1 MNHEY and CDR2 SVGAGI. The CDR3 DNA follows: TGTGCCAGCACCGGGACAGGGCAGTACGAGCAGTACTTC. It is translated as CASTGTGQYEQYF.

The CDR3 DNA follows: TGTGCCAGCAGCTCGCCCGGGGCCGAACAGCCCCAGCATTTT. Its translation: CASSSPGAEQPQHF. The chain recombines TRBV7-9 with TRBJ1-5; D is possibly TRBD1 (5 bases). Trimming took 4 bases from V and 7 from J, leaving 14 bases between them. CDR3 length equals 14 residues. The germline V gene encodes CDR1 SEHNR and CDR2 FQNEAQ (reference sequence).

The chain employs TRBV7-8 and TRBJ2-7, with TRBD1 matching 10 bases. This CDR3 is built from 16 residues. Trimming removed 6 bases from V and 5 bases from J; junction bases left unmatched: 13. Per germline, CDR1 SGHVS and CDR2 FQNEAQ. CDR3 protein: CASSFYPGQGFDEQYF. The CDR3 bases are TGTGCCAGCAGTTTCTATCCGGGACAGGGGTTCGACGAGCAGTACTTC.

The rearrangement uses TRBV19 and TRBJ2-1, with 9 bases that match TRBD2. This CDR3 contains 17 residues. J was trimmed by 9 bases and V by 3 bases; bases with no gene match: 15. Germline CDR1 is LNHDA and CDR2 is SQIVND (reference sequence). CDR3 residues: CASSILAGTGVGVEQFF. CDR3 bases: TGTGCCAGTAGTATTCTAGCGGGAACCGGGGTTGGGGTTGAGCAGTTCTTC.

V and J are TRBV28 and TRBJ2-7, with TRBD2 matching over 10 bases. The CDR3 length is 15 residues. Germline V gene sequence: CDR1 MDHEN, CDR2 SYDVKM. Trimming took 6 bases from V and 7 from J; bases not matched to a gene: 12. This chain's CDR3 is CASSQSSGRAREQYF. In DNA form, the CDR3 reads TGTGCCAGCAGCCAATCCAGCGGGAGGGCCCGGGAGCAGTACTTC.

CDR3 nucleotide sequence: TGTGCCTGGAGTCCTTCGATTCCCTACGAGCAGTACTTC. This codes for CAWSPSIPYEQYF. The chain combines TRBV30 with TRBJ2-7; D remains unclear. Germline assignment: CDR1 GTSNPN and CDR2 SVGIG (reference sequence). The CDR3 totals 13 residues. V lost 2 bases and J 2 bases, leaving 10 bases between the germline ends.

This chain connects TRBV19 to TRBJ2-7, with D possibly being TRBD2 (6 bases). The CDR3 extends over 15 amino acids. CDR1 and CDR2 from the germline V gene are LNHDA and SQIVND (reference sequence). V was pared by 3 bases and J by 6 bases, with 18 bases between. CDR3 sequence (DNA): TGTGCCAGTAGTATGACCGGGACTCCTTCAACCGAGCAGTACTTC. Amino acid sequence: CASSMTGTPSTEQYF.

CDR3 bases: TGTGCCTGGAGTGTACGTGACACTGAAGCTTTCTTT. Its translation is CAWSVRDTEAFF. The gene calls are TRBV30 and TRBJ1-1; D unresolved. The V gene lost 0 bases and the J gene lost 3 bases, with 5 bases spanning the gap. The germline V gene encodes CDR1 GTSNPN and CDR2 SVGIG (reference sequence). The CDR3 contains 12 residues.

The DNA of the CDR3 is TGTGCCAGCAGCCCGGGCACAGATACGCAGTATTTT. Encoded protein: CASSPGTDTQYF. The rearrangement joins TRBV13 to TRBJ2-3; the D is unclear. Trimming shortened V by 5 bases and J by 1 base, and 4 bases separated the two germline ends. The CDR3 length is 12 residues. Per germline, CDR1 PRHDT and CDR2 FYEKMQ (reference sequence).

The V gene is TRBV4-1, the J gene TRBJ2-7; TRBD1 or TRBD2 may be the D gene (5 bases each). V was pared by 3 bases and J by 2 bases, with 26 bases between. The CDR3 is 19 amino acids. Germline V CDR1 and CDR2: MGHRA, YSYEKL. The CDR3 reads CASSQQILLQGVRPYEQYF. In DNA form, the CDR3 reads TGCGCCAGCAGCCAGCAAATCCTTTTGCAGGGAGTGCGACCCTACGAGCAGTACTTC.

The chain links TRBV9 to TRBJ2-1, with a weak D call TRBD2 (5 bases). Germline lookup yields CDR1 SGDLS and CDR2 YYNGEE. The V end was cut by 4 bases, the J end by 2 bases, with 10 bases between. The CDR3 has 14 amino acids. The DNA for the CDR3 is TGTGCCAGCAGCCCTTACGGGACCTACAATGAGCAGTTCTTC. Protein: CASSPYGTYNEQFF.

The V gene is TRBV9, the J gene TRBJ1-4; 9 bases are a match to TRBD1. Germline V gene data show CDR1 as SGDLS and CDR2 as YYNGEE. This CDR3 contains 15 residues. The V and J ends lost 0 bases and 8 bases, in that order; junction bases with no gene match: 5. This CDR3 reads CASSVGDRDGEKLFF. CDR3 nucleotide sequence: TGTGCCAGCAGCGTAGGGGACAGGGACGGGGAAAAACTGTTTTTT.

V is TRBV29-1 and J is TRBJ2-6; TRBD1 is a possible D gene (5 bases). CDR1 SQVTM and CDR2 ANQGSEA come from the germline V gene. V was pared by 1 base and J by 0 bases, with 7 bases between. This CDR3 contains 15 residues. CDR3 residues: CSVEAQVSGANVLTF. DNA for the CDR3: TGCAGCGTTGAAGCACAGGTCTCTGGGGCCAACGTCCTGACTTTC.